This T cell receptor (beta chain) emerged from a study of blood T cell repertoires in COVID-19. The overall study: The United States, Italy and Spain were the sources of the acute and convalescent COVID-19 samples. Nucleic acid was either cDNA or gDNA, and it came from T cells, B-cell-depleted T cells, or PBMCs.

Sequenced by immunoSEQ multiplex PCR; TCRdb stores in-frame clones only, minus some. The sample contains 150,000 to 180,000 clones, around three quarters of which appear only once. V lost 0 bases to trimming and J lost 2 bases; unmatched junction nucleotides: 5. The CDR3 contains 15 residues. Looked up from germline, CDR1 is SGHNT and CDR2 is YYREEE (reference sequence). The TCR originated in a man at least 80 years old with acute or convalescent COVID-19. The J gene is TRBJ2-7, the V gene TRBV5-4, with 7 bases lining up with TRBD2. Sample: peripheral blood. The CDR3 sequence: CASSLEVGGAYEQYF. The CDR3 DNA reads TGTGCCAGCAGCTTGGAGGTGGGGGGGGCCTACGAGCAGTACTTC.